Shown below are 24 T cell receptor beta chains from a single sample sequenced in a study of shared clonotypes between healthy human individuals. Assay: immunoSEQ multiplex PCR; the TCRdb copy retains only in-frame clones and omits some. The sample includes over 400,000 clones, almost 80% of them seen just once. Sequenced input: PBMCs. These receptor sequences come from a woman in her thirties or forties in good health. Some clones in this sample may be carry-over from other donors' samples.

The V gene is TRBV15, the J gene TRBJ2-3; 7 positions match TRBD2. The V gene's germline CDR1 is LNHNV and CDR2 YYDKDF (reference sequence). This CDR3 is built from 16 residues. The ends lost 1 base at V and 4 bases at J; junction bases unmatched: 8. The CDR3 bases are TGTGCCACCAGCAGAGTTGGCGGGAGTGTCGCAGATACGCAGTATTTT. This codes for CATSRVGGSVADTQYF.

The rearrangement uses TRBV7-3 and TRBJ2-7, with D perhaps TRBD1 (5 bases). The germline gives CDR1 SGHTA, CDR2 FQGTGA. The CDR3 is 13 amino acids. The ends were cut back, 5 bases at V and 2 bases at J, with 10 bases in the middle. The CDR3 reads CASSPTGTYEQYF. The CDR3 DNA follows: TGTGCCAGCAGCCCCACAGGAACCTACGAGCAGTACTTC.

Only one count was recorded for this clone. J is TRBJ1-1 and V is TRBV7-9; D remains unclear. This CDR3 region has 13 residues. In germline, CDR1 is SEHNR, CDR2 FQNEAQ (reference sequence). V was pared by 2 bases and J by 5 bases, with 9 bases between. DNA of the CDR3: TGTGCCAGCAGCTTACCGACGGCTACTGAAGCTTTCTTT. This sequence encodes CASSLPTATEAFF.

The chain combines TRBV18 with TRBJ2-5; D is possibly TRBD2 (5 bases). CDR3 length: 13 residues. Trimming removed 4 bases from V and 5 bases from J, with 11 bases in between. In germline, CDR1 is KGHSH, CDR2 LQKENI. The CDR3 DNA reads TGTGCCAGCTCACTCGAGGGCTGGGAGACCCAGTACTTC. It translates to CASSLEGWETQYF.

The J gene is TRBJ2-3, the V gene TRBV6-6; D not resolved. The V gene lost 6 bases and the J gene lost 4 bases, with 8 bases spanning the gap. The CDR3 extends over 12 amino acids. The germline gives CDR1 MNHNY, CDR2 SVGAGI (reference sequence). DNA of the CDR3: TGTGCCAGCAGCTCTCAGCCAGATACGCAGTATTTT. Its translation is CASSSQPDTQYF.

The chain uses TRBV10-3 and TRBJ2-1; 7 bases map to TRBD1. The germline V gene encodes CDR1 ENHRY and CDR2 SYGVKD. This CDR3 is built from 14 residues. V was clipped by 6 bases and J by 0 bases; unmatched bases: 2. CDR3 nucleotide sequence: TGTGCCATCAGCCGGGACAGCTCCTACAATGAGCAGTTCTTC. Translating gives CAISRDSSYNEQFF.

The chain links TRBV5-1 to TRBJ2-7; D is perhaps TRBD1 (5 bases). The CDR3 extends over 16 amino acids. In germline, CDR1 is SGHRS, CDR2 YFSETQ. V gave up 4 bases and J gave up 0 bases, with 17 bases separating them. Here the CDR3 reads CASSRMLGPSSYEQYF. CDR3 DNA: TGCGCCAGCAGCCGAATGTTGGGGCCCAGCTCCTACGAGCAGTACTTC.

This clone has just a few counts. The chain carries TRBV10-3 and TRBJ1-1; possible D gene TRBD1, 5 bases. This CDR3 has 15 amino acids. Trimming cost V 11 bases and J 4 bases, with 23 bases left between them. From germline, CDR1 is ENHRY and CDR2 SYGVKD. In nucleotides, the CDR3 is TGTGCCGCATCAGTGGGGACCGGGGGTGGCACTGAAGCTTTCTTT. It is translated as CAASVGTGGGTEAFF.

V is TRBV28 and J is TRBJ2-6, with 7 bases matching TRBD1. Germline V gene data show CDR1 as MDHEN and CDR2 as SYDVKM. This CDR3 is 15 amino acids long. V lost 6 bases, J lost 1 base, and 3 bases stayed unmatched. As DNA, the CDR3 is TGTGCCAGCAGGATACAGGGGTCTGGGGCCAACGTCCTGACTTTC. Protein: CASRIQGSGANVLTF.

This chain links TRBV18 with TRBJ2-1; 10 nucleotides align to TRBD2. Germline V gene sequence: CDR1 KGHSH, CDR2 LQKENI. This CDR3 has 14 amino acids. After removal of 3 bases from V and 8 bases from J, the junction contained 4 bases not matched to a gene. CDR3 coding DNA: TGTGCCAGCTCACCCGGGACTAGCGTATATGAGCAGTTCTTC. It encodes CASSPGTSVYEQFF. The entire variable domain, with the rest obtained from reference TRBV18 and TRBJ2-1, is as follows: NAGVMQNPRHLVRRRGQEARLRCSPMKGHSHVYWYRQLPEEGLKFMVYLQKENIIDESGMPKERFSAEFPKEGPSILRIQQVVRGDSAAYFCASSPGTSVYEQFFGPGTRLTVL.

A few counts support this clone. The chain is built from TRBV4-1 and TRBJ1-2, with D unclear. V was trimmed by 1 base and J by 4 bases, leaving 19 bases between them. Germline V gives CDR1 MGHRA, CDR2 YSYEKL. The CDR3 has 17 residues. The CDR3 bases are TGCGCCAGCAGCCAAGTGGAAGGAGCGGGCATTGGCTATGGCTACACCTTC. Amino acid sequence: CASSQVEGAGIGYGYTF.

Note on this clone: The junction departs from germline at one end; a sequencing error may be responsible. The chain joins TRBV15 to TRBJ1-1; TRBD1 agrees at 8 bases. The length of the CDR3 is 16 residues. CDR1 is LNHNV and CDR2 is YYDKDF in the germline V gene (reference sequence). The CDR3 reads CATSRPTGGDDTEASF. CDR3 nucleotide sequence: TGTGCCACCAGCAGACCCACAGGGGGGGACGACACTGAAGCTTCCTTT.

V is TRBV29-1 and J is TRBJ2-5; D may match TRBD1 or TRBD2 (5 bases each). Germline CDR1 is SQVTM and CDR2 is ANQGSEA. The CDR3 spans 15 residues. The ends were cut back, 4 bases at V and 5 bases at J, with 20 bases in the middle. DNA for the CDR3: TGCAGCGTTGGTGCCTATCTTCGAGGGGTGGAGACCCAGTACTTC. It specifies CSVGAYLRGVETQYF.

J is TRBJ1-4 and V is TRBV19; D is perhaps TRBD1 (5 bases). In germline, CDR1 is LNHDA, CDR2 SQIVND (reference sequence). CDR3 length equals 15 residues. V was clipped by 3 bases and J by 0 bases, with 8 bases between them. CDR3: CASSMGGATNEKLFF. The CDR3 DNA reads TGTGCCAGTAGTATGGGGGGTGCAACTAATGAAAAACTGTTTTTT.

The chain recombines TRBV2 with TRBJ1-5, with D possibly matching TRBD1 (5 bases). This CDR3 comprises 14 residues. The germline V and J ends were trimmed by 11 bases and 0 bases, with 14 bases remaining between them. Germline values: CDR1 SNHLY, CDR2 FYNNEI. The CDR3 sequence: CASGRDYSNQPQHF. CDR3 in DNA: TGTGCCTCCGGCAGGGACTATAGCAATCAGCCCCAGCATTTT.

On this clone itself: This likely traces to a read error, being one base from a far larger clone. Distinct nucleotide sequences in the sample also encode this CDR3. The CDR3 DNA follows: TGTGCCAGCAGCCAAGGGGACACTCACACCAACACTGAAGCCTTCTTT. Residues: CASSQGDTHTNTEAFF. The chain joins TRBV4-2 to TRBJ1-1; tentatively, D is TRBD1 (6 bases). Germline CDR1 is LGHNA and CDR2 is YNFKEQ. The CDR3 contains 16 residues.

The rearrangement uses TRBV15 and TRBJ2-7; 7 bases line up with TRBD2. The CDR3 is 13 amino acids. CDR1 LNHNV and CDR2 YYDKDF come from the germline V gene (reference sequence). J lost 5 bases, V lost 0 bases, and 1 base had no gene match. The CDR3 DNA sequence: TGTGCCACCAGCAGAGATGGGAGGGACGAGCAGTACTTC. Amino acid sequence: CATSRDGRDEQYF.

V usage is TRBV29-1 and J usage is TRBJ2-2; 7 bases are a match to TRBD1. Germline CDR1 SQVTM, CDR2 ANQGSEA. The CDR3 loop spans 13 amino acids. Germline trimming cut 4 bases from V and 7 bases from J; bases unmatched to any gene: 6. This chain's CDR3 is CSVVKGANGELFF. DNA of the CDR3: TGCAGCGTTGTGAAGGGGGCGAACGGGGAGCTGTTTTTT.

The J gene is TRBJ2-1, the V gene TRBV19; no firm D call. Germline lookup yields CDR1 LNHDA and CDR2 SQIVND (reference sequence). Trimming left V 2 bases short and J 7 bases short, with 27 bases between. The CDR3 contains 19 residues. The chain's CDR3 is CASSILMGRTSPLWNEQFF. DNA of the CDR3: TGTGCCAGTAGTATACTGATGGGCAGGACCTCTCCCCTATGGAATGAGCAGTTCTTC.

V and J are TRBV5-1 and TRBJ2-2; 12 bases match TRBD2. This CDR3 contains 16 residues. The V gene's germline CDR1 is SGHRS and CDR2 YFSETQ. Trimming took 2 bases from V and 5 from J; bases not matched to a gene: 4. The CDR3 DNA is TGCGCCAGCAGCTTAGGACTAGCGGGACGGACCGGGGAGCTGTTTTTT. Translating gives CASSLGLAGRTGELFF.

The chain recombines TRBV19 with TRBJ2-5, with 13 bases lining up with TRBD2. J was trimmed by 3 bases and V by 3 bases; bases with no gene match: 4. CDR1 is LNHDA and CDR2 is SQIVND in the germline V gene (reference sequence). The CDR3 runs to 16 residues. CDR3: CASSMPGLAGKETQYF. CDR3 coding DNA: TGTGCCAGTAGTATGCCGGGACTAGCGGGAAAAGAGACCCAGTACTTC.

V and J are TRBV5-1 and TRBJ2-2; D unresolved. The CDR3 is 11 amino acids. Germline-derived CDR1 and CDR2 are SGHRS and YFSETQ. V was shortened by 4 bases and J by 8 bases, with 6 bases between the two germline ends. CDR3 DNA: TGCGCCAGCAGCCAGCAGGGGGAGCTGTTTTTT. Translation: CASSQQGELFF.

The chain carries TRBV28 and TRBJ1-4, with TRBD1 identical over 7 bases. This CDR3 comprises 13 residues. V lost 11 bases to trimming and J lost 5 bases; unmatched junction nucleotides: 8. Germline values: CDR1 MDHEN, CDR2 SYDVKM. The chain's CDR3 is CAATGRRNEKLFF. The CDR3, as DNA: TGTGCCGCGACAGGGAGGCGGAATGAAAAACTGTTTTTT. Combining the CDR3 with reference TRBV28 and TRBJ1-4 gives the whole variable domain DVKVTQSSRYLVKRTGEKVFLECVQDMDHENMFWYRQDPGLGLRLIYFSYDVKMKEKGDIPEGYSVSREKKERFSLILESASTNQTSMYLCAATGRRNEKLFFGSGTQLSVL.

The chain carries TRBV2 and TRBJ2-1, with D possibly TRBD1 on 6 matching bases. With 6 bases removed from V and 3 bases from J, the gap between germline ends came to 15 bases. Germline V lookup: CDR1 SNHLY, CDR2 FYNNEI. The CDR3 runs to 15 residues. The DNA for the CDR3 is TGTGCCAGCAGGAGGGGACAAAGGGTCTACAATGAGCAGTTCTTC. Amino acids: CASRRGQRVYNEQFF.